The TCR beta chain described here comes from a study of T cell responses to AZD1222 COVID-19 vaccine. Overall study context: Second-dose recipients at about 4 or about 12 weeks were treated as one pooled group. Regarding the study as a whole: Close to half of all spike-specific TCRs reportedly target regions of the variants that are unmutated. Two AZD1222 administrations were followed by greater Spike-specific TCR breadth and depth.

V gave up 4 bases and J gave up 7 bases; unmatched junction bases: 9. Germline V gives CDR1 KGHDR, CDR2 SFDVKD. The CDR3 covers 16 residues. Generated by immunoSEQ multiplex PCR, the TCRdb table keeps only in-frame clones and is missing some. The data contain 120,000 or so clones, roughly nine tenths of them singletons. In this sample, this clone turned up once. Its antigen remains unknown. This clonotype was sampled from an adult in good health. Material: peripheral blood, obtained on day 0 of AZD1222 vaccination. This sequence joins TRBV24-1 and TRBJ2-1; TRBD2 matches 10 bases. Written as DNA, the CDR3 is TGTGCCACCAGTGACCCTACTAGCGGGATGCGTAATGAGCAGTTCTTC. It specifies CATSDPTSGMRNEQFF.